This is a list of T cell receptor beta chains from one sample in a study of T cells in Graves' hyperthyroidism and ophthalmopathy. In TCRdb, the multiplex PCR reads were re-called with MiXCR into one record per CDR3 protein. This table has 350,000 to 450,000 distinct CDR3 sequences, about 15% appearing once. Sequencing was performed on blood. These receptors were obtained from a woman aged 60-70 years with Graves' hyperthyroidism. CDR3s include the opening cysteine and the closing phenylalanine or tryptophan. A D gene is named only where the DNA matches it firmly. Part of the rows lack a size; the others show once, few, many or a class for expanded clones.

J	V	D	size	CDR3	DNA
TRBJ2-1	TRBV18	-	many	CASSPQPVNEQFF	TGTGCCAGCTCACCACAGCCCGTCAATGAGCAGTTCTTC
TRBJ2-1	TRBV3-1	-	many	CASSHTGINEQFF	TGTGCCAGCAGCCACACGGGCATCAATGAGCAGTTCTTC
TRBJ2-5	TRBV4-1	TRBD1	-	CASSQEGNRGRETQYF	TGCGCCAGCAGCCAAGAAGGGAACAGGGGGCGGGAGACCCAGTACTTC
TRBJ2-5	TRBV5-4	TRBD1	few	CASSSLHPGTGKETQYF	TGTGCCAGCAGCTCACTTCATCCCGGGACAGGGAAAGAGACCCAGTACTTC
TRBJ2-1	TRBV6-1	-	few	CASTSSGVNEQFF	TGTGCCAGCACGTCTTCGGGAGTCAATGAGCAGTTCTTC
TRBJ2-6	TRBV6-1	TRBD2	-	CASSETSGRAGANVLTF	TGTGCCAGCAGTGAAACTAGCGGGAGGGCGGGGGCCAACGTCCTGACTTTC
TRBJ2-3	TRBV12-3/TRBV12-4	TRBD2	many	CASSGSGTSIGYTQYF	TGTGCCAGCAGCGGTTCCGGGACTAGCATCGGGTATACGCAGTATTTT
TRBJ1-5	TRBV10-3	-	-	CAISAVGNQPQHF	TGTGCCATCAGTGCGGTAGGGAATCAGCCCCAGCATTTT
TRBJ1-1	TRBV18	TRBD1	many	CASSPRTGVSNTEAFF	TGTGCCAGCTCACCAAGGACAGGGGTGTCGAACACTGAAGCTTTCTTT
TRBJ2-1	TRBV12-3/TRBV12-4	TRBD2	few	CASSSRAGVNEQFF	TGTGCCAGCAGTAGCCGGGCGGGAGTAAATGAGCAGTTCTTC
TRBJ2-1	TRBV7-9	-	many	CASSSGGGRAVEQFF	TGTGCCAGCAGCTCAGGGGGCGGGAGGGCCGTTGAGCAGTTCTTC
TRBJ1-2	TRBV12-3/TRBV12-4	TRBD1	many	CASSSGTGFYGYTF	TGTGCCAGCAGCTCCGGGACAGGGTTCTATGGCTACACCTTC
TRBJ2-7	TRBV25-1	TRBD1	-	CASSETGQGAREQYF	TGTGCCAGCAGTGAAACGGGACAGGGGGCGAGGGAGCAGTACTTC
TRBJ2-7	TRBV11-1	TRBD2	many	CASSAPFSGRASEQYF	TGTGCCAGCAGCGCGCCTTTTAGCGGGAGGGCCTCCGAGCAGTACTTC
TRBJ1-2	TRBV24-1	TRBD1	many	CATRAPGQGYGYTF	TGTGCCACCAGGGCGCCGGGACAGGGATATGGCTACACCTTC
TRBJ2-7	TRBV9	-	many	CASSVAGDPYEQYF	TGTGCCAGCAGCGTAGCTGGGGATCCATACGAGCAGTACTTC
TRBJ1-4	TRBV28	-	many	CASSPDNNNEKLFF	TGTGCCAGCAGCCCGGACAATAATAATGAAAAACTGTTTTTT
TRBJ2-7	TRBV11-2	TRBD2	-	CASSPGLAGGPRRYEQYF	TGTGCCAGCAGTCCCGGACTAGCGGGAGGGCCGCGGAGGTACGAGCAGTACTTC
TRBJ2-5	TRBV11-3	-	many	CASSFLAQETQYF	TGTGCCAGCAGCTTCCTAGCCCAAGAGACCCAGTACTTC
TRBJ2-7	TRBV7-9	TRBD1	many	CASSRYDRGSYEQYF	TGTGCCAGCAGCCGCTACGACAGGGGCTCCTACGAGCAGTACTTC
TRBJ1-6	TRBV4-1	TRBD1	-	CASSQAGTASPLHF	TGCGCCAGCAGCCAAGCCGGGACAGCCTCACCCCTCCACTTT